The 5 T cell receptor beta chains given below trace back to one sample, sequenced in a study of T cell repertoires in cytomegalovirus infection. These TCRs are of unknown antigen specificity. TCRdb recomputed calls from the reads with MiXCR, one row per CDR3 protein. Among approximately 500,000 distinct CDR3 sequences, 25% to 35% were seen once, and the ten largest hold around a sixth. Sequences were derived from cultured PBMCs, sampled from culture after CMV antigen stimulation. These receptor sequences come from a human donor in good health (CMV status not recorded). Some clones in this sample may be carry-over from other donors' samples.

The table lists this clonotype with a few counts. The chain employs TRBV6-6 and TRBJ1-1; TRBD1 aligns across 9 bases. Germline CDR1 MNHNY, CDR2 SVGAGI (reference sequence). The V gene end was trimmed by 2 bases and the J gene end by 3 bases; junction bases not matched to a gene: 4. This CDR3 has 15 amino acids. The CDR3, as DNA: TGTGCCAGCAGTTACAAACAGGGGGCGGACACTGAAGCTTTCTTT. Translated, it gives CASSYKQGADTEAFF.

The V and J genes are TRBV15 and TRBJ2-1; unclear D gene. Germline CDR1 reads LNHNV; CDR2 reads YYDKDF (reference sequence). The CDR3 is made up of 14 amino acids. V lost 0 bases and J 6 bases, leaving 9 bases between the germline ends. CDR3 region: CATSRDRASNEQFF. CDR3 coding DNA: TGTGCCACCAGCAGAGATCGGGCATCCAATGAGCAGTTCTTC.

This clonotype showed up just a few times. CDR3 nucleotide sequence: TGTGCCACCAGTGATTTGCGAGACAGGGAAAAAGAGACCCAGTACTTC. Amino acids: CATSDLRDREKETQYF. This chain connects TRBV24-1 to TRBJ2-5, with 7 bases that match TRBD1. J was trimmed by 3 bases and V by 0 bases; bases with no gene match: 6. The CDR3 has 16 residues. Looked up from germline, CDR1 is KGHDR and CDR2 is SFDVKD.

The chain has TRBV7-3 and TRBJ2-1; possibly TRBD1 for D (5 bases). The germline CDR1 and CDR2 sequences are SGHTA and FQGTGA. V was pared by 5 bases and J by 3 bases, with 14 bases between. The CDR3 has 15 residues. The CDR3 DNA sequence: TGTGCCAGCAGCCAAGGGGTTTGGCTCTACAATGAGCAGTTCTTC. Its protein product is CASSQGVWLYNEQFF. Full variable domain (missing parts from reference TRBV7-3 and TRBJ2-1): GAGVSQTPSNKVTEKGKYVELRCDPISGHTALYWYRQSLGQGPEFLIYFQGTGAADDSGLPNDRFFAVRPEGSVSTLKIQRTERGDSAVYLCASSQGVWLYNEQFFGPGTRLTVL.

This clonotype was detected only a few times. The J gene is TRBJ2-7, the V gene TRBV6-5; D is perhaps TRBD2 (5 bases). The V gene's germline CDR1 is MNHEY and CDR2 SVGAGI. This CDR3 is 15 amino acids long. Trimming shortened V by 0 bases and J by 2 bases, and 11 bases separated the two germline ends. CDR3 region: CASSYSPGKAYEQYF. CDR3 nucleotides: TGTGCCAGCAGTTACTCACCGGGGAAGGCCTACGAGCAGTACTTC.